This TCR beta chain was documented in a study of T cells expressing NK-cell markers. CDR3 length: 13 amino acids. A note on this clonotype: Its antigen remains unidentified.

For each CDR3 protein, TCRdb gives one entry from its re-call of the 5' RACE reads, without DNA. The sample's table shows hundreds of thousands of distinct CDR3 sequences. Study-wide results and limits: Uncertainty persisted over the HCMV specificity of expanded NKG2C+ T cell clones.

The sequenced sample consisted of blood T cells: a sorted CD56 or NKG2C T cell subset, CD4+ or CD8+ T cells, or bulk PBMC T cells (not recorded which). The genes are TRBV12-3 or TRBV12-4 and TRBJ2-1; TCRdb selects TRBD1, and the lack of DNA leaves this call unchecked. This TCR was sampled from a woman aged 18 to 75 in good health. This chain's CDR3 is CASSLGQHNEQFF.